This TCR beta chain was captured in a study of regulatory T cells in long-lasting Graves disease. General study findings and limits: Small sample size may have lowered accuracy. TCR diversity was lower in persistent Graves' patients (versus newly diagnosed ones).

The time point denotes: newly diagnosed GD, antithyroid drugs for less than 3 months. There was RNA extracted from PBMCs, and the TCR library was made from it. CDR3 length: 16 residues. V lost 3 bases, J lost 9 bases, and 22 bases lay in between. Per germline, CDR1 SGHRS and CDR2 YFSETQ. Arm-PCR with iRepertoire HTBI primers amplified the CDR3 regions for these TCR beta libraries. TCRdb ran MiXCR on the multiplex PCR reads and lists one entry per CDR3 protein. The table includes 400,000 to 500,000 distinct CDR3 sequences, about 16% detected once. This clonotype was recorded at least ten times. Antigen: not known. These sequences were also reported in another study, on T cells in Graves' hyperthyroidism and ophthalmopathy. This second study says: The hyperthyroidism patients had all been newly diagnosed, and their disease duration was under 2 months. Their ages ranged from 18 to 65 years.

This receptor was taken from a woman aged 30 to 39 with Graves disease. The chain couples TRBV5-1 to TRBJ2-1; D may correspond to TRBD1 or TRBD2 (5 bases each). The specimen comprised peripheral blood mononuclear cells (PBMCs), sampled at new diagnosis, from a patient treated with antithyroid drugs. CDR3 nucleotides: TGCGCCAGCAGCTGGGGTCACCGGGACGTAGGTAGTGAGCAGTTCTTC. It codes for CASSWGHRDVGSEQFF.